The T cell receptor (beta chain) described here comes from a study of blood T cell repertoires in COVID-19. About the study: Acute and convalescent COVID-19 specimens originated in the United States, Italy and Spain. In each case, the material was cDNA or gDNA derived from T cells, B-cell-depleted T cells, or PBMCs.

Concerning this clone itself: This specimen includes other DNA sequences encoding the same CDR3.

CDR1 MNHEY and CDR2 SVGAGI come from the germline V gene. The CDR3 length is 11 residues. V was clipped by 5 bases and J by 4 bases, with 5 bases between them. As originally analysed: Estimation of nucleated cell counts relied on the amplification of reference gene primers. Produced via immunoSEQ multiplex PCR; TCRdb's table is partial and in-frame only. V and J calls and clone size are those listed in that table; D and trimming were worked out from the DNA. The sample includes about 63,000 clones, 65% to 85% of them seen just once. The sequenced sample consisted of peripheral blood. The rearrangement links TRBV6-5 to TRBJ1-2; D is ambiguous. This sequence was found in a human donor in a cohort sampled during active COVID-19. CDR3 amino acids: CASSPGYGYTF. As DNA, the CDR3 is TGTGCCAGCAGTCCAGGCTATGGCTACACCTTC.